A single sample gave rise to the 16 T cell receptor beta chains below, sequenced in a study of T cells in tumors after PD-1 blockade (dated by TCRdb to about 2019). The time point label for this specimen denotes: before anti-PD-1 therapy. The library relied on the immunoSEQ multiplex PCR assay. The table was pulled from immuneACCESS by TCRdb, which kept in-frame rearrangements only. Such tables lose some clones; where checked, under half of the loss comes from unresolved V genes, and the rest has no known cause. Recorded for this sample are roughly 48,000 clones; 65% to 85% of them occurred a single time. The ten largest clonotypes hold about 4% of the sample. This material consisted of PBMCs, taken before anti-PD-1 treatment. These receptors all stem from a human donor with basal cell carcinoma.

CDR3 residues: CAISDADRVSYEQYF. DNA of the CDR3: TGTGCCATCAGTGATGCGGACAGGGTCTCCTACGAGCAGTACTTC. This chain links TRBV10-3 with TRBJ2-7, with TRBD1 matching over 8 bases. Germline V gene data show CDR1 as ENHRY and CDR2 as SYGVKD. Trimming took 3 bases from V and 0 from J; bases not matched to a gene: 4. This CDR3 spans 15 amino acids.

This rearrangement joins TRBV6-5 to TRBJ2-6, with D perhaps matching TRBD1 (5 bases). V was cut by 4 bases and J by 0 bases, with 10 bases left in between. The CDR3 is 16 amino acids. Germline V CDR1 and CDR2: MNHEY, SVGAGI. This CDR3 reads CASSLRGFSGANVLTF. For the CDR3, the DNA is TGTGCCAGCAGTTTAAGGGGTTTCTCTGGGGCCAACGTCCTGACTTTC.

V usage is TRBV5-1 and J usage is TRBJ1-3; D might be TRBD1 (5 bases). The length of the CDR3 is 14 residues. Germline assignment: CDR1 SGHRS and CDR2 YFSETQ. V was trimmed by 3 bases and J by 0 bases, leaving 7 bases between them. The CDR3 coding sequence is TGCGCCAGCAGCTGGGGGGTCTCTGGAAACACCATATATTTT. This translates into CASSWGVSGNTIYF. Full variable domain (missing parts from reference TRBV5-1 and TRBJ1-3): KAGVTQTPRYLIKTRGQQVTLSCSPISGHRSVSWYQQTPGQGLQFLFEYFSETQRNKGNFPGRFSGRQFSNSRSEMNVSTLELGDSALYLCASSWGVSGNTIYFGEGSWLTVV.

The rearrangement uses TRBV12-5 and TRBJ1-4, with 7 bases aligning to TRBD1. Germline CDR1 reads LGHNT; CDR2 reads FRNRAP. This CDR3 has 15 residues. Trimming removed 5 bases from V and 0 bases from J; junction bases left unmatched: 3. DNA for the CDR3: TGTGCTAGTGGTCTGGGACAGACAACTAATGAAAAACTGTTTTTT. Translating it yields CASGLGQTTNEKLFF.

The chain couples TRBV7-8 to TRBJ1-1; 7 nucleotides match TRBD1. V trimming: 8 bases; J trimming: 4 bases; junction bases outside the gene matches: 7. This CDR3 has 13 residues. Germline assignment: CDR1 SGHVS and CDR2 FQNEAQ. The CDR3 protein is CASQRTGSTEAFF. The CDR3 DNA is TGTGCCAGCCAAAGGACAGGTTCCACTGAAGCTTTCTTT.

The rearrangement uses TRBV7-8 and TRBJ2-7; TRBD1 matches 7 bases. Germline trimming cut 3 bases from V and 5 bases from J; bases unmatched to any gene: 4. CDR3 length: 13 amino acids. CDR1 is SGHVS, CDR2 FQNEAQ, per germline. The CDR3 sequence: CASSLTGPHEQYF. In nucleotides, the CDR3 is TGTGCCAGCAGCTTGACAGGGCCCCACGAGCAGTACTTC.

This chain connects TRBV6-7 to TRBJ2-7, with a possible D match to TRBD2 (6 bases). TRBV6-7 is recorded as an ORF, its role being uncertain. Trimming pared 6 bases from V and 2 bases from J, leaving 23 bases between. The CDR3 runs 17 residues. The CDR3 nucleotides are TGTGCCAGCAGACCCGGGACTCCCGAATTGGGGACCTACGAGCAGTACTTC. It specifies CASRPGTPELGTYEQYF.

This rearrangement joins TRBV10-2 to TRBJ2-1; 8 nucleotides line up with TRBD2. In germline, CDR1 is WSHSY, CDR2 SAAADI. The ends lost 6 bases at V and 6 bases at J; junction bases unmatched: 7. The CDR3 is 14 amino acids. The CDR3 sequence: CASRSGGPLNEQFF. Written as DNA, the CDR3 is TGCGCCAGCAGGTCGGGGGGGCCGCTCAATGAGCAGTTCTTC.

This clone was seen more than once but under ten times. V and J are TRBV12-3 or TRBV12-4 and TRBJ1-1; perhaps TRBD1 as D (5 bases). The CDR3 totals 13 residues. Trimming stripped 9 bases from V and 2 bases from J, with 13 bases between. CDR3 loop: CASSQRGNTEAFF. In nucleotides, the CDR3 is TGTGCCAGTTCCCAGAGGGGTAACACTGAAGCTTTCTTT.

The V call is TRBV30, the J call TRBJ1-1; 7 bases align to TRBD1. The germline V gene has CDR1 GTSNPN and CDR2 SVGIG (reference sequence). With 2 bases clipped from V and 1 base from J, the junction kept 7 bases outside the gene matches. The CDR3 covers 15 residues. The CDR3 coding sequence is TGTGCCTGGAGTCCGCTGGGACAGAAGAACACTGAAGCTTTCTTT. Amino acid sequence: CAWSPLGQKNTEAFF.

This chain joins TRBV10-3 and TRBJ2-4; D might be TRBD1 (5 bases). V lost 0 bases, J lost 4 bases, and 7 bases lay in between. The CDR3 spans 14 residues. Germline lookup yields CDR1 ENHRY and CDR2 SYGVKD. The CDR3 spells CAISESAGKNIQYF. The CDR3 nucleotides read TGTGCCATCAGTGAGTCAGCAGGGAAAAACATTCAGTACTTC.

V usage is TRBV2 and J usage is TRBJ2-3; 7 bases are shared with TRBD2. Trimming cost V 7 bases and J 1 base; bases outside gene matches: 11. This CDR3 region has 16 residues. Germline V lookup: CDR1 SNHLY, CDR2 FYNNEI. CDR3 coding DNA: TGTGCCAGCACCGAACTAGCGCGTGTGGGCACAGATACGCAGTATTTT. The encoded protein is CASTELARVGTDTQYF.

J is TRBJ2-7 and V is TRBV6-6, with no clear D. Deletions cut 2 bases from V and 1 base from J, with 6 bases between. Germline CDR1 MNHNY, CDR2 SVGAGI (reference sequence). This CDR3 comprises 13 residues. The CDR3 DNA reads TGTGCCAGCAGTTACGAACAATCCTACGAGCAGTACTTC. This translates into CASSYEQSYEQYF.

The genes are TRBV24-1 and TRBJ2-1; 9 bases agree with TRBD1. Looked up from germline, CDR1 is KGHDR and CDR2 is SFDVKD. Unmatched junction bases numbered 13, after V lost 4 bases and J lost 7 bases. The CDR3 runs 17 residues. The CDR3, as DNA: TGTGCCACCAGTGACCTTAGACCGGGACAGGGTTGGAATGAGCAGTTCTTC. Translation: CATSDLRPGQGWNEQFF.

The genes are TRBV19 and TRBJ2-3, with TRBD1 identical over 8 bases. The length of the CDR3 is 14 residues. V shed 1 base, J shed 6 bases, and the junction held 3 bases outside the gene matches. CDR1 and CDR2 from the germline V gene are LNHDA and SQIVND (reference sequence). The CDR3 region has the DNA TGTGCCAGTAGTATAGTTCCAGGGGGCGATACGCAGTATTTT. Translation: CASSIVPGGDTQYF.

The chain is built from TRBV5-1 and TRBJ1-6; tentatively, D is TRBD1 (6 bases). Trimming cost V 1 base and J 10 bases, with 12 bases left between them. Germline V gives CDR1 SGHRS, CDR2 YFSETQ. The CDR3 spans 14 residues. The CDR3 nucleotides are TGCGCCAGCAGCTTGCTGGGGGCAGGGTCACCCCTCCACTTT. It specifies CASSLLGAGSPLHF.